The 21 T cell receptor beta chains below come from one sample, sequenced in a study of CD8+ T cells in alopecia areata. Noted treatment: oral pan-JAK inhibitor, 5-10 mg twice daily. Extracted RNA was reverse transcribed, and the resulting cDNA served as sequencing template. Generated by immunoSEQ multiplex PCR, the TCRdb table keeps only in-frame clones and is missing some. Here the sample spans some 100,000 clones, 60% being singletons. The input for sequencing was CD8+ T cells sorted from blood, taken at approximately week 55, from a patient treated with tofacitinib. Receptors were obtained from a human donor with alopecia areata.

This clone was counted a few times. CDR3 DNA: TGTGCCATCCAAGCGGGGGGGCCTTACACAGATACGCAGTATTTT. This gives the protein CAIQAGGPYTDTQYF. The J gene is TRBJ2-3, the V gene TRBV10-3, with 10 bases that match TRBD2. Germline V gene data show CDR1 as ENHRY and CDR2 as SYGVKD. The CDR3 loop spans 15 amino acids. V lost 8 bases, J lost 2 bases, and 7 bases stayed unmatched.

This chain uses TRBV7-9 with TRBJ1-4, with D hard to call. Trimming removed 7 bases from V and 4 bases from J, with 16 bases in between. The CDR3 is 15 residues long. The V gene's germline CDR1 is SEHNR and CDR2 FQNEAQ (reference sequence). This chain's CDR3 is CASTDGEDGNEKLFF. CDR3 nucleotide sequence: TGTGCCAGCACCGATGGAGAGGATGGTAATGAAAAACTGTTTTTT.

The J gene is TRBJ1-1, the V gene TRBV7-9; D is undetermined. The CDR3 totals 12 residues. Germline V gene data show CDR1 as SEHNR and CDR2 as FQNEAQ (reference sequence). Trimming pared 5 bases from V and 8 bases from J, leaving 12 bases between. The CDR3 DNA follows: TGTGCCAGCAGCCACCTCTCCACGGAAGCTTTCTTT. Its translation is CASSHLSTEAFF.

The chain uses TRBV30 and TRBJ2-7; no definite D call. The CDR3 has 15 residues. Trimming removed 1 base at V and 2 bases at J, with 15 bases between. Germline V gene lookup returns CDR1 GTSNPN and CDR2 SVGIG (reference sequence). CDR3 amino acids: CAWSGTPVGPYEQYF. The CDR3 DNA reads TGTGCCTGGAGTGGAACTCCGGTAGGGCCCTACGAGCAGTACTTC.

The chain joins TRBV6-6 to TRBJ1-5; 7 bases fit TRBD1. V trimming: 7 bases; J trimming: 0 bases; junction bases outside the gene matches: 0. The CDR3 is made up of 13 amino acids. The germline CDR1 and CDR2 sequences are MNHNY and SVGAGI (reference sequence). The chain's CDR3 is CASTGGSNQPQHF. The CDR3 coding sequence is TGTGCCAGCACAGGGGGTAGCAATCAGCCCCAGCATTTT.

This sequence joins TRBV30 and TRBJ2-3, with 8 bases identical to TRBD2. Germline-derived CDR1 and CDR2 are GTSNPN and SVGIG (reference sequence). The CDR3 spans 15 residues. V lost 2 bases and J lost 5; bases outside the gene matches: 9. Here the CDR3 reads CAWSTTGGPLDTQYF. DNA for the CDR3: TGTGCCTGGAGTACGACGGGGGGGCCATTAGATACGCAGTATTTT.

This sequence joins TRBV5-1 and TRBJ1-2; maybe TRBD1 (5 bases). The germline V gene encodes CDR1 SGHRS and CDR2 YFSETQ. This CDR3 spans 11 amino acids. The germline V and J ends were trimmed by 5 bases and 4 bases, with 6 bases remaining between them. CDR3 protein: CASRGVYGYTF. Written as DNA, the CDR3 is TGCGCCAGCAGGGGGGTCTATGGCTACACCTTC.

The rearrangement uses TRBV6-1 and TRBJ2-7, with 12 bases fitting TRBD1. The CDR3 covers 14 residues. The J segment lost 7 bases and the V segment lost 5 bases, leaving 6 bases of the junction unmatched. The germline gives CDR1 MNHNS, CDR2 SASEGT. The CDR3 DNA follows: TGTGCCAGCAGTAGGGGACAGGGGGCGGGGGAGCAGTACTTC. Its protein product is CASSRGQGAGEQYF.

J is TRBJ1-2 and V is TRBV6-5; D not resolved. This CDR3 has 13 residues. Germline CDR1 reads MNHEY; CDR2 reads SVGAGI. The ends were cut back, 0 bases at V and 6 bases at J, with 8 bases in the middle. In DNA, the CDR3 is TGTGCCAGCAGTTACTCAACTCCAGATGGCTACACCTTC. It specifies CASSYSTPDGYTF.

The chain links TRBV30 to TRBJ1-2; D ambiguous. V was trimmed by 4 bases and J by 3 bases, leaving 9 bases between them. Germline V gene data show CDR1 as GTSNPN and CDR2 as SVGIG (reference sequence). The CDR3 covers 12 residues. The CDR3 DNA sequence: TGTGCCTGGACCACAGACCACTATGGCTACACCTTC. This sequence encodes CAWTTDHYGYTF.

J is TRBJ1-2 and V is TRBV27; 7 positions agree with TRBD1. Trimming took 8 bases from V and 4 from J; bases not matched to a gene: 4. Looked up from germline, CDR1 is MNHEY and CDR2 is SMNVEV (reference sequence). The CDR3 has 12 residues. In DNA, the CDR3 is TGTGCCAGCGGACAGGACATCTATGGCTACACCTTC. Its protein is CASGQDIYGYTF.

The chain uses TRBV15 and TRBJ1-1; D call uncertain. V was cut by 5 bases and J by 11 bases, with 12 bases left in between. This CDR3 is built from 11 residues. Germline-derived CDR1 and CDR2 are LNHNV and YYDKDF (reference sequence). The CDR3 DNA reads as TGTGCCACCAGCGTCGCCGGGTGGGCTTTCTTT. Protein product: CATSVAGWAFF.

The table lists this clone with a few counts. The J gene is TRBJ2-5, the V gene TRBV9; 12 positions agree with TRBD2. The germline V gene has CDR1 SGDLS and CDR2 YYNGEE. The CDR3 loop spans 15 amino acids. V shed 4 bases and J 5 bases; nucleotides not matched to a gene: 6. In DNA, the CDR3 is TGTGCCAGCAGCCCCCGGACTAGCGGGGAGGAGACCCAGTACTTC. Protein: CASSPRTSGEETQYF.

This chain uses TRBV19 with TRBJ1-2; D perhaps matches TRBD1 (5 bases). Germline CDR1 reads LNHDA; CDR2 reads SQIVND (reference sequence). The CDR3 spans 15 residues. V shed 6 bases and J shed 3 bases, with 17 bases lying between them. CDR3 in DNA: TGTGCCAGTAGGTGGACAACACTCCCGGACTATGGCTACACCTTC. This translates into CASRWTTLPDYGYTF.

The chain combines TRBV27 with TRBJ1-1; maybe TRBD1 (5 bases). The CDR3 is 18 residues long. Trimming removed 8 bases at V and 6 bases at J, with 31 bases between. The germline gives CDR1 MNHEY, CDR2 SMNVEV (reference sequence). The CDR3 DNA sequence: TGTGCCAGCTCAGAGGGCCCGGGACGAGTCGGGGAGAATGCTGAAGCTTTCTTT. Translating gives CASSEGPGRVGENAEAFF.

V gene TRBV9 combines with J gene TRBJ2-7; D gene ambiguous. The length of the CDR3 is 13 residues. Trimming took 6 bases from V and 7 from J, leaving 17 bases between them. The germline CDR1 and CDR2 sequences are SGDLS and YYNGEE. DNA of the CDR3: TGTGCCAGCATCCCCGACCCGGCCGGGGAGCAGTACTTC. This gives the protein CASIPDPAGEQYF.

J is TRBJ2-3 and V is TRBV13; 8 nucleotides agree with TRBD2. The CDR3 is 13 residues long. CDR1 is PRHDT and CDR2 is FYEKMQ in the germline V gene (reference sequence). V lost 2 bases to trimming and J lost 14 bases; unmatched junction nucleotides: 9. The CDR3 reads CASSLSLSGSLYF. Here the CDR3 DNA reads TGTGCCAGCAGCTTAAGCCTGAGCGGGAGTTTGTATTTT.

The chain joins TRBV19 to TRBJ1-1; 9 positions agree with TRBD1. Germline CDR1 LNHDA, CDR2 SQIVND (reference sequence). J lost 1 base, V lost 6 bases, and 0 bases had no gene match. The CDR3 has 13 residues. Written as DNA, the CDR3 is TGTGCCAGTAGGGACAGGGGGAACACTGAAGCTTTCTTT. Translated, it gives CASRDRGNTEAFF. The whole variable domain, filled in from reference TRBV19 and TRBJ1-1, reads DGGITQSPKYLFRKEGQNVTLSCEQNLNHDAMYWYRQDPGQGLRLIYYSQIVNDFQKGDIAEGYSVSREKKESFPLTVTSAQKNPTAFYLCASRDRGNTEAFFGQGTRLTVV.

The CDR3 loop reads CSVGTSGNEQYF. CDR3 sequence (DNA): TGCAGCGTTGGGACTAGCGGCAACGAGCAGTACTTC. The genes are TRBV29-1 and TRBJ2-7; 10 bases agree with TRBD2. CDR1 and CDR2 (germline): SQVTM, ANQGSEA. This CDR3 comprises 12 residues. The V segment lost 4 bases and the J segment 5 bases; nucleotides outside the gene matches: 2.

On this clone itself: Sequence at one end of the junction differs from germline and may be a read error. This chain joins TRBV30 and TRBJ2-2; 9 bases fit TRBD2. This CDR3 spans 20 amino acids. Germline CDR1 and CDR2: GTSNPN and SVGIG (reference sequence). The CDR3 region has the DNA TGTGCCTGGAGTGAACCAGCCTGGCCCCCAGCGGGGGGTTTGGGCGGGGGGCTGTTTTTT. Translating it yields CAWSEPAWPPAGGLGGGLFF.

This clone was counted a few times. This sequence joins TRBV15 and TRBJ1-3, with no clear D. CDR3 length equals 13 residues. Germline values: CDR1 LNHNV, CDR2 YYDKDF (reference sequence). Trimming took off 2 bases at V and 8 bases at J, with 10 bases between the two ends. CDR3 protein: CATSRPSQDTIYF. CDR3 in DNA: TGTGCCACCAGCAGACCTAGCCAGGACACCATATATTTT.